This TCR beta chain was retrieved from a study of cytomegalovirus exposure and HLA in healthy donors. 60 Vbeta and 13 Jbeta primers were used in PCR. The data were produced by immunoSEQ multiplex PCR, yet TCRdb's version contains in-frame clones alone and is incomplete. The sample includes tens of thousands of clones. Study findings and constraints: Reports described diagnosis of cytomegalovirus status by the classifier as highly specific and sensitive.

About this clone itself: Its target is not known.

V lost 1 base and J 0 bases, leaving 13 bases between the germline ends. The CDR3 has 16 amino acids. The V gene's germline CDR1 is LGHNA and CDR2 YSLEER. The source material was PBMCs. The sequence was collected from a man between 45 and 60 years old in good health and CMV-seronegative. This chain uses TRBV4-3 with TRBJ2-7; D possibly corresponds to TRBD2 (6 bases). The CDR3 protein is CASSQVGGGASYEQYF. The CDR3 DNA reads TGCGCCAGCAGCCAAGTTGGAGGCGGGGCCTCCTACGAGCAGTACTTC.